This TCR beta chain was sequenced for a study of regulatory T cells in long-lasting Graves disease (dated by TCRdb to the early 2020s). Notes on the research overall: Persistent Graves' disease was defined as antithyroid drug treatment for over 5 years with persistently positive TSH receptor autoantibodies. Persistent Graves' disease patients in the clinical cohort had taken antithyroid drugs for around 10 years on average. Peripheral blood TCR sequencing and RNA sequencing compared persistent Graves' disease patients with newly diagnosed Graves' disease patients. The study took place in China and was registered as a clinical trial. TCR sequencing covered approximately 13 persistent and 20 or so newly diagnosed Graves' disease patients, approximately 33 samples in total.

Measured from the cysteine to the phenylalanine, the CDR3 is 15 residues long. Solely the CDR3 DNA is kept, with 45 bases framed from the first base. Based on the germline V gene (reference sequence), the CDR1 and CDR2 sequences are SEHNR and FQNEAQ. Germline trimming amounts to 3 bases on V and 6 bases on J, with 9 as the count of junction bases outside the gene matches. The meaning of the sample's time point label: persistent/refractory GD, antithyroid drugs over 5 years with positive TRAb. RNA was extracted from PBMCs in TRIzol for both TCR sequencing and RNA sequencing. Graves' disease was diagnosed according to American Thyroid Association guidelines. Patients were recruited from an endocrinology department in Xi'an, China. From each patient, around 9.3 milliliters of peripheral blood was collected into an EDTA anticoagulant tube. Ficoll Paque Plus density gradient separation was used to isolate PBMCs, and no additional T cell sorting was done. An Agilent 2100 Bioanalyzer and agarose gel were used to assess RNA quality, and a NanoDrop 2000 was used to measure RNA concentration.

Library generation was performed with multiplex PCR. Instrument on record: Illumina HiSeq 4000. TCR beta libraries were built with iRepertoire HTBI primers and Arm-PCR amplification of CDR3 regions. Before sequencing, the PCR products went through gel purification. Turning to the authors' computational methods: Across samples, 60 to 70 TRBV and 13 to 15 TRBJ segments were identified and used for gene usage analysis of CDR3 amino acid clonotypes. COPE and FqMerger were used to merge the filtered high-quality paired reads into contigs. Contigs were aligned with BLAST to IMGT TRBV, TRBD and TRBJ reference genes, and CDR3 was defined per IMGT. Clonotypes above 0.1% frequency were classified as highly expanded clones. Shannon entropy was used to measure repertoire diversity, and the Gini coefficient was used to measure V-J evenness. Public clonotypes were defined as clonotypes shared by more than one individual. TCRdb redid the processing of the public reads, applying fastp at Q25 and MiXCR, and retained in-frame beta chains. Here each entry gathers all rows of one CDR3 protein and keeps the most common genes and DNA. These V and J calls derive from TCRdb rather than the authors' analysis. Across this sample there are around 400,000 distinct CDR3 sequences, with less than 25% seen only once. The top ten constitute roughly a quarter of the sample.

Findings and caveats that apply to the study as a whole: Preferential use of TRBV28, TRBJ1-2 and TRBJ2-5 was observed in persistent disease, whereas TRBV20-1 and TRBJ2-1 were favored in newly diagnosed disease. Persistent patients shared more public clonotypes among themselves (around 2,700) than newly diagnosed patients did (approximately 900). Because the primary lesion, thyroid tissue, could not be accessed, the study looked at peripheral blood alone. The authors acknowledged the small sample size as a limitation that may reduce accuracy. Sequencing and analysis were limited to the TCR beta chain. Persistent Graves' disease patients showed lower TCR Shannon entropy and fewer highly expanded clones than newly diagnosed patients, suggesting clonal expansion.

Comment on this clonotype: The antigen this receptor binds is unknown. Per-nucleotide qualities are absent, and no much larger clonotype sits a single base away.

The receptor chain draws on TRBV7-9 and TRBJ2-7, with TRBD1 matching 9 junction bases. The receptor was isolated from a female donor with Graves disease. Sequencing used peripheral blood mononuclear cells (PBMCs), obtained when the disease was refractory, from a patient treated with antithyroid drugs. The DNA reads as follows: TGTGCCAGCAGCTTCCCACAGGGGGCGGCCTTCGAGCAGTACTTC. Its translation reads: CASSFPQGAAFEQYF.